This TCR beta chain was documented in a study of T cells expressing NK-cell markers. The wider study: Seven HCMV-seropositive donors and one seronegative donor made up the eight sequenced donors. Overall study findings and caveats: The dominant NKG2C+ clonotypes represented about 1.0-7.0% of CD8+ T cells in more than five donors. The study did not resolve the HCMV specificity of expanded NKG2C+ T cell clones. The study found these clonotypes also leading the CD3+CD56-NKG2C+ fraction in a few donors.

TCRdb reanalyzed the 5' RACE reads and collapses them to one entry per CDR3 protein, without DNA. Its listing shows 25,000 to 35,000 distinct CDR3 sequences. Turning to this clonotype: The antigen remains undetermined.

The CDR3 has 14 amino acids. The V gene's germline CDR1 is SGHTA and CDR2 FQGTGA. The sample consisted of blood T cells: a sorted CD56 or NKG2C T cell subset, CD4+ or CD8+ T cells, or bulk PBMC T cells (not recorded which). The receptor's source is a woman between 18 and 70 years old in good health. The rearrangement links TRBV7-3 to TRBJ2-7; with no DNA, the TCRdb D assignment of TRBD2 cannot be verified. CDR3 region: CASSALAGPYEQYF.